Below are 30 T cell receptor beta chains sequenced from a single sample in a study of identical twins. In TCRdb, the 5' RACE reads were re-called with MiXCR into one record per CDR3 protein. The sample consists of hundreds of thousands of distinct CDR3 sequences, 8.6% of them appearing once. These data were also reused for a study on yellow fever vaccine responses in identical twins.

Specimen: PBMCs. These receptors originate from a woman under 30 in good health.

J is TRBJ2-7 and V is TRBV7-8; either TRBD1 or TRBD2 may fit D (5 bases each). CDR3 length equals 14 residues. V was pared by 5 bases and J by 5 bases, with 16 bases between. Germline loops: CDR1 SGHVS, CDR2 FQNEAQ. The chain's CDR3 is CASSPPYRRDEQYF. The DNA of the CDR3 is TGTGCCAGCAGCCCGCCCTACAGGCGGGACGAGCAGTACTTC.

The rearrangement uses TRBV4-2 and TRBJ2-3, with D perhaps matching TRBD1 or TRBD2 (7 bases each). CDR1 is LGHNA and CDR2 is YNFKEQ in the germline V gene. V shed 4 bases and J shed 1 base, with 18 bases lying between them. The CDR3 has 17 amino acids. The CDR3 nucleotides are TGTGCCAGCAGCCTAACCAGGGGGGGGTCGGGCACAGATACGCAGTATTTT. Translated: CASSLTRGGSGTDTQYF.

This clonotype was seen repeatedly, ten times or more. V and J are TRBV7-2 and TRBJ2-1; 7 positions match TRBD2. This CDR3 is 14 amino acids long. Germline-derived CDR1 and CDR2 are SGHTA and FQGNSA. V lost 3 bases and J lost 7; bases outside the gene matches: 6. CDR3 residues: CASSLSVGGNEQFF. CDR3 DNA sequence: TGTGCCAGCAGCTTGTCCGTGGGGGGGAATGAGCAGTTCTTC.

This clonotype was detected ten times or more. The CDR3 DNA reads as TGTGCCAGCAGCGACAGGGGGATTGGGGATGAGCAGTTCTTC. This encodes CASSDRGIGDEQFF. The chain is built from TRBV28 and TRBJ2-1, with TRBD1 matching over 9 bases. Germline V gene lookup returns CDR1 MDHEN and CDR2 SYDVKM. V shed 6 bases, J shed 8 bases, and the junction held 8 bases outside the gene matches. The CDR3 has 14 residues.

This clonotype has a handful of counts. The V gene is TRBV7-3, the J gene TRBJ1-1, with D uncertain. The CDR3 contains 13 residues. The ends were cut back, 2 bases at V and 1 base at J, with 5 bases in the middle. The germline V gene has CDR1 SGHTA and CDR2 FQGTGA. This CDR3 reads CASSLQANTEAFF. The CDR3 DNA sequence: TGTGCCAGCAGCTTACAGGCGAACACTGAAGCTTTCTTT.

This clonotype showed up many times. The rearrangement uses TRBV2 and TRBJ2-3, with D uncertain. The germline V and J ends were trimmed by 3 bases and 5 bases, with 15 bases remaining between them. Germline V gene lookup returns CDR1 SNHLY and CDR2 FYNNEI. This CDR3 comprises 15 residues. The CDR3 here is CASSERLRTRDTQYF. DNA of the CDR3: TGTGCCAGCAGTGAGAGGTTAAGGACGAGAGATACGCAGTATTTT. Full variable domain (remainder filled in from reference TRBV2 and TRBJ2-3): EPEVTQTPSHQVTQMGQEVILRCVPISNHLYFYWYRQILGQKVEFLVSFYNNEISEKSEIFDDQFSVERPDGSNFTLKIRSTKLEDSAMYFCASSERLRTRDTQYFGPGTRLTVL.

The table lists this clonotype with many counts. The chain couples TRBV12-3 or TRBV12-4 to TRBJ2-7; 12 nucleotides line up with TRBD2. V dropped 6 bases and J dropped 6; count of bases not matched to a gene: 6. This CDR3 comprises 14 residues. Written as DNA, the CDR3 is TGTGCCAGCAGGACCGGGACTAGCGGGCGCGAGCAGTACTTC. The encoded protein is CASRTGTSGREQYF.

This clonotype came up a few times. The rearrangement links TRBV28 to TRBJ2-3; D ambiguous. CDR1 is MDHEN and CDR2 is SYDVKM in the germline V gene. With 2 bases removed from V and 3 bases from J, the gap between germline ends came to 12 bases. The CDR3 has 15 amino acids. The CDR3 region is CASSLSPATTDTQYF. CDR3 nucleotides: TGTGCCAGCAGTTTAAGTCCCGCGACAACAGATACGCAGTATTTT.

The chain carries TRBV2 and TRBJ2-3, with D possibly being TRBD1 (7 bases). Trimming took 6 bases from V and 0 from J, leaving 19 bases between them. The germline V gene encodes CDR1 SNHLY and CDR2 FYNNEI. The CDR3 is 17 residues long. In nucleotides, the CDR3 is TGTGCCAGCAGCGCGGAGGGGGCAACCCAAAGCACAGATACGCAGTATTTT. Its translation is CASSAEGATQSTDTQYF.

This clonotype showed up many times. This chain uses TRBV15 with TRBJ1-5; D is uncertain. Germline V CDR1 and CDR2: LNHNV, YYDKDF (reference sequence). The germline V and J ends were trimmed by 0 bases and 0 bases, with 6 bases remaining between them. The CDR3 runs 15 residues. In DNA form, the CDR3 reads TGTGCCACCAGCAGAGATCCAGTTAGCAATCAGCCCCAGCATTTT. Translation: CATSRDPVSNQPQHF.

The CDR3 sequence: CASSFYRDSYEQYF. The CDR3 DNA is TGCGCCAGCAGCTTTTACCGGGACAGCTACGAGCAGTACTTC. The V and J genes are TRBV5-1 and TRBJ2-7, with TRBD1 matching over 7 bases. Trimming cost V 2 bases and J 3 bases; bases outside gene matches: 5. Germline V gene data show CDR1 as SGHRS and CDR2 as YFSETQ. The CDR3 has 14 amino acids.

The chain recombines TRBV2 with TRBJ2-3; D gene uncertain. The CDR3 consists of 12 residues. Trimming stripped 10 bases from V and 0 bases from J, with 8 bases between. Germline loops: CDR1 SNHLY, CDR2 FYNNEI. Written as DNA, the CDR3 is TGTGCCACAACCACGAGCACAGATACGCAGTATTTT. Translating it yields CATTTSTDTQYF. The whole variable domain, filled in from reference TRBV2 and TRBJ2-3, reads EPEVTQTPSHQVTQMGQEVILRCVPISNHLYFYWYRQILGQKVEFLVSFYNNEISEKSEIFDDQFSVERPDGSNFTLKIRSTKLEDSAMYFCATTTSTDTQYFGPGTRLTVL.

The V and J genes are TRBV3-1 and TRBJ2-1; 7 bases are shared with TRBD2. Germline loops: CDR1 LGHDT, CDR2 YNNKEL (reference sequence). Trimming cost V 0 bases and J 0 bases; bases outside gene matches: 5. The CDR3 spans 17 residues. CDR3 protein: CASSQDLAGDSYNEQFF. The DNA of the CDR3 is TGTGCCAGCAGCCAAGATCTCGCGGGGGACTCCTACAATGAGCAGTTCTTC.

The genes are TRBV18 and TRBJ2-7, with 8 bases fitting TRBD1. V was pared by 4 bases and J by 0 bases, with 8 bases of the junction left unmatched. The length of the CDR3 is 16 residues. Looked up from germline, CDR1 is KGHSH and CDR2 is LQKENI. CDR3 bases: TGTGCCAGCTCACATGGGAGGACAGGGAACTCCTACGAGCAGTACTTC. Amino acids: CASSHGRTGNSYEQYF.

This clonotype was seen many times. V is TRBV5-6 and J is TRBJ2-3; D ambiguous. The CDR3 totals 14 residues. Germline V CDR1 and CDR2: SGHDT, YYEEEE. Trimming took off 1 base at V and 3 bases at J, with 9 bases between the two ends. The CDR3 bases are TGTGCCAGCAGCTTGCGACCGATTACAGATACGCAGTATTTT. It is translated as CASSLRPITDTQYF.

This clonotype was detected only a few times. The chain uses TRBV5-1 and TRBJ1-1; no clear D. Germline CDR1 and CDR2: SGHRS and YFSETQ. The V end was cut by 0 bases, the J end by 7 bases, with 22 bases between. The CDR3 spans 17 residues. The CDR3 here is CASSLDEVSARAGEAFF. The DNA for the CDR3 is TGCGCCAGCAGCTTGGACGAGGTCAGTGCCCGGGCGGGTGAAGCTTTCTTT. Variable domain in full (rest from reference TRBV5-1 and TRBJ1-1): KAGVTQTPRYLIKTRGQQVTLSCSPISGHRSVSWYQQTPGQGLQFLFEYFSETQRNKGNFPGRFSGRQFSNSRSEMNVSTLELGDSALYLCASSLDEVSARAGEAFFGQGTRLTVV.

This clonotype was recorded many times. V gene TRBV5-1 combines with J gene TRBJ1-1; unclear D gene. Looked up from germline, CDR1 is SGHRS and CDR2 is YFSETQ. Between the trimmed V and J ends, which lost 4 bases and 0 bases, there was a span of 10 bases. This CDR3 is built from 14 residues. The DNA of the CDR3 is TGCGCCAGCAGCCTTTCCTTCATGAACACTGAAGCTTTCTTT. This translates into CASSLSFMNTEAFF.

The V gene is TRBV5-1, the J gene TRBJ2-6; a weak D match, TRBD2 (5 bases). Trimming cost V 4 bases and J 4 bases, with 15 bases left between them. The CDR3 is 16 residues long. CDR1 and CDR2 (germline): SGHRS, YFSETQ. CDR3 DNA sequence: TGCGCCAGCAGCGGAGGAGCCGACTTAGGGGCCAACGTCCTGACTTTC. Protein sequence: CASSGGADLGANVLTF.

This clonotype was counted a few times. The chain couples TRBV10-3 to TRBJ2-7; unclear D gene. Germline lookup yields CDR1 ENHRY and CDR2 SYGVKD. The CDR3 consists of 11 residues. Between the trimmed V and J ends, which lost 8 bases and 6 bases, there was a span of 11 bases. In DNA, the CDR3 is TGTGCCATCGAGGTGCTAGGCGAGCAGTACTTC. Translated, it gives CAIEVLGEQYF.

This chain links TRBV21-1 with TRBJ2-3; the DNA was not used to check the table's D call, TRBD2. TRBV21-1 is shown as a pseudogene. This CDR3 region has 16 residues. CDR3 nucleotides: TGTGCCAGCCGGGAAGAATGGGGCCGAGGGCGATATACGCAGTATTTT. Protein: CASREEWGRGRYTQYF.

This chain links TRBV6-2 or TRBV6-3 with TRBJ1-4, with D unclear. This CDR3 region has 15 residues. Trimming left V 2 bases short and J 8 bases short, with 15 bases between. Germline CDR1 reads MNHEY; CDR2 reads SVGEGT. The CDR3 DNA follows: TGTGCCAGCAGTTACGGGCAACGCATCCGGGAAAAACTGTTTTTT. It is translated as CASSYGQRIREKLFF.

This clonotype was seen more than once but under ten times. One end of the junction is discordant with germline, which a read error may explain. CDR3 amino acids: CASTLLLARTDTQYF. The DNA for the CDR3 is TGTGCCAGCACCTTACTACTCGCGCGCACAGATACGCAGTATTTT. V gene TRBV7-2 combines with J gene TRBJ2-3; no definite D call. The length of the CDR3 is 15 residues. Germline assignment: CDR1 SGHTA and CDR2 FQGNSA.

This clonotype has more than one count but fewer than ten. The J gene is TRBJ2-7, the V gene TRBV24-1, with 8 nucleotides matching TRBD1. V lost 8 bases to trimming and J lost 4 bases; unmatched junction nucleotides: 9. CDR1 KGHDR and CDR2 SFDVKD come from the germline V gene. This CDR3 has 14 residues. In nucleotides, the CDR3 is TGTGCCACCATTTTCCAGGGGGCGCGGTACGAGCAGTACTTC. This encodes CATIFQGARYEQYF.

The rearrangement joins TRBV20-1 to TRBJ2-7, with 7 nucleotides matching TRBD1. Germline CDR1 DFQATT, CDR2 SNEGSKA (reference sequence). J gave up 4 bases and V 0 bases, and 9 bases lay outside the gene matches. The CDR3 sequence is 15 residues long. The CDR3 here is CSARDTGEKEYEQYF. DNA for the CDR3: TGCAGTGCTAGAGATACAGGGGAAAAAGAATACGAGCAGTACTTC.

About this clonotype: A much bigger clone sits one base away, suggesting this may be a read error. The chain is built from TRBV28 and TRBJ2-7; the D call may be TRBD1 or TRBD2 (5 bases each). The CDR3 covers 14 residues. The V gene's germline CDR1 is MDHEN and CDR2 SYDVKM. CDR3 sequence reads: CASSPPGTNYEQHF. In DNA form, the CDR3 reads TGTGCCAGCAGCCCCCCAGGGACCAACTACGAGCAGCACTTC.

The genes are TRBV29-1 and TRBJ2-5; tentative D call: TRBD1 (7 bases). CDR1 is SQVTM and CDR2 is ANQGSEA in the germline V gene. The CDR3 has 13 residues. V dropped 8 bases and J dropped 5 bases, with 18 bases sitting between them. This CDR3 is CSTNRGRGETQYF. For the CDR3, the DNA is TGCAGCACAAACAGGGGCCGGGGGGAGACCCAGTACTTC.

The rearrangement uses TRBV7-9 and TRBJ2-5; possible D gene TRBD1, 5 bases. The CDR3 totals 14 residues. The V gene's germline CDR1 is SEHNR and CDR2 FQNEAQ (reference sequence). The ends were cut back, 6 bases at V and 5 bases at J, with 16 bases in the middle. Here the CDR3 reads CASSPATAVETQYF. DNA of the CDR3: TGTGCCAGCAGTCCCGCGACAGCAGTGGAGACCCAGTACTTC.

The table lists this clonotype with many counts. The chain employs TRBV5-1 and TRBJ2-3, with D tentatively TRBD1 (5 bases). Germline CDR1 SGHRS, CDR2 YFSETQ. The CDR3 length is 17 residues. Trimming took 0 bases from V and 0 from J, leaving 14 bases between them. CDR3 protein: CASSLGLRQRSTDTQYF. The CDR3 region has the DNA TGCGCCAGCAGCTTGGGGCTCCGACAGCGAAGCACAGATACGCAGTATTTT.

This clonotype has at least ten counts. This rearrangement joins TRBV6-1 to TRBJ2-1; TRBD2 is a possible D gene (5 bases). V was cut by 1 base and J by 4 bases, with 11 bases left in between. CDR3 length equals 15 residues. Per germline, CDR1 MNHNS and CDR2 SASEGT. CDR3 coding DNA: TGTGCCAGCAGTGAAGGGCTAGCAGCATACAATGAGCAGTTCTTC. It encodes CASSEGLAAYNEQFF.

This chain's CDR3 is CASSVGASAGANVLTF. In DNA, the CDR3 is TGTGCCAGCAGCGTCGGAGCCTCGGCCGGGGCCAACGTCCTGACTTTC. The chain is built from TRBV9 and TRBJ2-6; no firm D call. This CDR3 region has 16 residues. V was cut by 2 bases and J by 4 bases, with 13 bases left in between. The V gene's germline CDR1 is SGDLS and CDR2 YYNGEE.